This passage covers 26 T cell receptor beta chains from one sample sequenced in a study of cytomegalovirus exposure and HLA in healthy donors. Both 60 Vbeta primers and 13 Jbeta primers went into the PCR. Repertoires were generated with immunoSEQ multiplex PCR, while TCRdb's copy carries only in-frame clones and drops some. The repertoire holds 150,000 or so clones, with roughly 70% as singletons. The sequenced material came from PBMCs. The receptors come from a man aged 30 to 45 in good health and CMV-seronegative.

This chain connects TRBV7-9 to TRBJ1-4; D is perhaps TRBD1 (6 bases). Trimming pared 5 bases from V and 0 bases from J, leaving 13 bases between. The CDR3 loop spans 16 amino acids. The V gene's germline CDR1 is SEHNR and CDR2 FQNEAQ (reference sequence). CDR3: CASSPDSLATNEKLFF. The CDR3 DNA follows: TGTGCCAGCAGCCCGGACAGCCTTGCAACTAATGAAAAACTGTTTTTT.

CDR3 residues: CATSREQISNQPQHF. The CDR3 nucleotides read TGTGCCACCAGCAGAGAACAGATTAGCAATCAGCCCCAGCATTTT. This chain uses TRBV15 with TRBJ1-5; D gene unclear. The V gene's germline CDR1 is LNHNV and CDR2 YYDKDF (reference sequence). Between the trimmed V and J ends, which lost 0 bases and 0 bases, there was a span of 6 bases. The CDR3 runs to 15 residues.

The V and J genes are TRBV18 and TRBJ2-2, with 7 bases aligning to TRBD2. The germline V gene has CDR1 KGHSH and CDR2 LQKENI. This CDR3 is 16 amino acids long. V lost 3 bases and J lost 2; bases outside the gene matches: 6. The CDR3 DNA reads TGTGCCAGCTCACCTCCGGGACTACGAAACACCGGGGAGCTGTTTTTT. This translates into CASSPPGLRNTGELFF.

V and J are TRBV5-6 and TRBJ2-3; TRBD1 aligns across 8 bases. Germline V gives CDR1 SGHDT, CDR2 YYEEEE. V lost 1 base, J lost 1 base, and 2 bases stayed unmatched. The CDR3 runs 15 residues. The CDR3 is CASSLPGQGTDTQYF. The CDR3 DNA sequence: TGTGCCAGCAGCTTGCCGGGACAGGGCACAGATACGCAGTATTTT.

Here the CDR3 reads CASRAGTVQETQYF. As DNA, the CDR3 is TGTGCCAGCAGGGCCGGGACAGTCCAAGAGACCCAGTACTTC. This chain links TRBV6-6 with TRBJ2-5, with TRBD1 matching over 7 bases. Germline V lookup: CDR1 MNHNY, CDR2 SVGAGI (reference sequence). This CDR3 spans 14 amino acids. The J segment lost 1 base and the V segment lost 6 bases, leaving 5 bases of the junction unmatched.

This clone was picked up a small number of times. The CDR3 region has the DNA TGTGCCATCAGCCGGGACAGGGGGGAAGATACGCAGTATTTT. Amino acid sequence: CAISRDRGEDTQYF. The rearrangement links TRBV10-3 to TRBJ2-3, with TRBD1 matching over 11 bases. The germline V gene has CDR1 ENHRY and CDR2 SYGVKD. There are 14 residues in the CDR3. V was clipped by 6 bases and J by 5 bases; unmatched bases: 4.

This chain joins TRBV4-1 and TRBJ1-2, with 7 bases that match TRBD1. The CDR3 is 14 amino acids. V lost 4 bases, J lost 5 bases, and 7 bases stayed unmatched. Germline assignment: CDR1 MGHRA and CDR2 YSYEKL. The CDR3 region has the DNA TGCGCCAGCAGCCCGACAGGGACCTCGTATGGCTACACCTTC. This encodes CASSPTGTSYGYTF.

The rearrangement uses TRBV6-5 and TRBJ2-2, with a tentative D call TRBD2 (5 bases). CDR1 is MNHEY and CDR2 is SVGAGI in the germline V gene. This CDR3 comprises 15 residues. With 6 bases removed from V and 0 bases from J, the gap between germline ends came to 11 bases. CDR3: CASSQLVTNTGELFF. The CDR3 coding sequence is TGTGCCAGCAGCCAACTAGTCACGAACACCGGGGAGCTGTTTTTT.

A single count supports this clone. The chain joins TRBV28 to TRBJ2-1; 7 nucleotides line up with TRBD2. CDR1 MDHEN and CDR2 SYDVKM come from the germline V gene. Germline trimming cut 5 bases from V and 5 bases from J; bases unmatched to any gene: 6. The CDR3 sequence is 14 residues long. The CDR3 DNA reads as TGTGCCAGCAGTATGGGGGGGGGAAACAATGAGCAGTTCTTC. As protein: CASSMGGGNNEQFF. Variable domain in full (rest from reference TRBV28 and TRBJ2-1): DVKVTQSSRYLVKRTGEKVFLECVQDMDHENMFWYRQDPGLGLRLIYFSYDVKMKEKGDIPEGYSVSREKKERFSLILESASTNQTSMYLCASSMGGGNNEQFFGPGTRLTVL.

J is TRBJ2-7 and V is TRBV29-1, with D perhaps matching TRBD2 (6 bases). Germline V gene data show CDR1 as SQVTM and CDR2 as ANQGSEA. CDR3 size: 12 residues. V dropped 4 bases and J dropped 2 bases, with 9 bases sitting between them. The CDR3 sequence is CSVGGEPYEQYF. The DNA for the CDR3 is TGCAGCGTTGGCGGGGAACCCTACGAGCAGTACTTC.

This clone was seen a handful of times. V is TRBV30 and J is TRBJ1-6, with D unclear. Germline lookup yields CDR1 GTSNPN and CDR2 SVGIG (reference sequence). The CDR3 extends over 13 amino acids. This CDR3 is CASSGRFNSPLHF. CDR3 nucleotide sequence: TGTGCGTCGTCCGGGAGATTCAATTCACCCCTCCACTTT.

This chain joins TRBV4-2 and TRBJ2-1, with 15 bases that match TRBD2. This CDR3 contains 14 residues. The germline V gene has CDR1 LGHNA and CDR2 YNFKEQ. V lost 3 bases and J lost 11; bases outside the gene matches: 2. The CDR3 spells CASSQGLAGGKQFF. The CDR3 coding sequence is TGTGCCAGCAGCCAGGGACTAGCGGGGGGCAAGCAGTTCTTC.

The chain uses TRBV29-1 and TRBJ1-2; D possibly corresponds to TRBD1 (6 bases). The CDR3 extends over 13 amino acids. Trimming took off 7 bases at V and 8 bases at J, with 20 bases between the two ends. Germline CDR1 SQVTM, CDR2 ANQGSEA. Here the CDR3 DNA reads TGCAGCGCGAGGGTGGCGGGGGCTGAGGGCTACACCTTC. The encoded protein is CSARVAGAEGYTF.

To note about this clone: A read error may account for a junction end that differs from germline. The chain combines TRBV29-1 with TRBJ1-2; D is perhaps TRBD1 (6 bases). CDR1 and CDR2 (germline): SQVTM, ANQGSEA. The CDR3 totals 14 residues. The CDR3 DNA sequence: TGCAGCGTTGACCCAGGGGCAAGGGGCTATGGCTACCCCTTC. Translating it yields CSVDPGARGYGYPF.

J is TRBJ1-1 and V is TRBV28; no clear D gene. The length of the CDR3 is 14 residues. V was cut by 6 bases and J by 3 bases, with 14 bases left in between. Per germline, CDR1 MDHEN and CDR2 SYDVKM. The CDR3 is CASSPDRRHTEAFF. CDR3 nucleotide sequence: TGTGCCAGCAGCCCGGACCGGAGGCACACTGAAGCTTTCTTT. Supplemented by reference TRBV28 and TRBJ1-1, the full variable domain reads DVKVTQSSRYLVKRTGEKVFLECVQDMDHENMFWYRQDPGLGLRLIYFSYDVKMKEKGDIPEGYSVSREKKERFSLILESASTNQTSMYLCASSPDRRHTEAFFGQGTRLTVV.

This clone was seen a handful of times. The genes are TRBV6-5 and TRBJ1-2; 10 bases are shared with TRBD1. CDR1 is MNHEY, CDR2 SVGAGI, per germline. The CDR3 runs to 14 residues. Trimming removed 8 bases from V and 8 bases from J; junction bases left unmatched: 11. For the CDR3, the DNA is TGTGCCAGCGGCCGACAGGGGGCAGGAAGCGGCTACACCTTC. It encodes CASGRQGAGSGYTF.

The V and J genes are TRBV28 and TRBJ1-1; 10 nucleotides agree with TRBD1. CDR1 is MDHEN and CDR2 is SYDVKM in the germline V gene. V trimming: 6 bases; J trimming: 7 bases; junction bases outside the gene matches: 11. The CDR3 extends over 15 amino acids. In nucleotides, the CDR3 is TGTGCCAGCAGGTCGACAGGGGGCTTGGGGTTTGAAGCTTTCTTT. Translating it yields CASRSTGGLGFEAFF.

This chain joins TRBV5-5 and TRBJ1-5; the match to TRBD1 covers 10 bases. Germline V gene data show CDR1 as SGHKS and CDR2 as YYEKEE (reference sequence). Losses at the gene ends were 3 bases for V and 2 bases for J; bases not matched to a gene: 14. CDR3 length equals 19 residues. This CDR3 reads CASSYQAGQGGSGNQPQHF. As DNA, the CDR3 is TGTGCCAGCAGCTACCAGGCCGGACAGGGGGGTTCGGGCAATCAGCCCCAGCATTTT.

The V gene is TRBV5-5, the J gene TRBJ2-2; no reliable D call. This CDR3 region has 16 residues. The V end lost 1 base, the J end lost 0 bases, and 10 bases lay between the germline ends. In germline, CDR1 is SGHKS, CDR2 YYEKEE (reference sequence). The CDR3 coding sequence is TGTGCCAGCAGCTTGTTGGGCGTTTCGAACACCGGGGAGCTGTTTTTT. Translating it yields CASSLLGVSNTGELFF.

This chain connects TRBV28 to TRBJ1-5, with D uncertain. Germline-derived CDR1 and CDR2 are MDHEN and SYDVKM. CDR3 size: 14 residues. V dropped 1 base and J dropped 3 bases, with 7 bases sitting between them. The CDR3 DNA follows: TGTGCCAGCAGTTTATTAGTCCTCAATCAGCCCCAGCATTTT. It is translated as CASSLLVLNQPQHF. The full variable domain, in which reference TRBV28 and TRBJ1-5 provide the parts outside the CDR3, is DVKVTQSSRYLVKRTGEKVFLECVQDMDHENMFWYRQDPGLGLRLIYFSYDVKMKEKGDIPEGYSVSREKKERFSLILESASTNQTSMYLCASSLLVLNQPQHFGDGTRLSIL.

This rearrangement joins TRBV6-1 to TRBJ1-6, with 9 bases that match TRBD1. The V and J ends lost 3 bases and 9 bases, in that order; junction bases with no gene match: 6. CDR1 MNHNS and CDR2 SASEGT come from the germline V gene. CDR3 length: 15 amino acids. Here the CDR3 reads CASSEEGQGGSPLHF. The CDR3 region has the DNA TGTGCCAGCAGTGAGGAGGGACAGGGAGGTTCACCCCTCCACTTT.

Comment on this clone: The same CDR3 also results from other DNA sequences found in this sample. The V call is TRBV27, the J call TRBJ1-1; the D is unclear. The CDR3 runs 14 residues. The V gene's germline CDR1 is MNHEY and CDR2 SMNVEV (reference sequence). The V and J ends lost 3 bases and 1 base respectively, with 9 bases between them. The CDR3 bases are TGTGCCAGCAGTTTTGGAGGTGAGAACACTGAAGCTTTCTTT. It yields the protein CASSFGGENTEAFF.

This chain joins TRBV27 and TRBJ2-1; D is ambiguous. V was trimmed by 2 bases and J by 4 bases, leaving 9 bases between them. There are 14 residues in the CDR3. The germline V gene has CDR1 MNHEY and CDR2 SMNVEV (reference sequence). Here the CDR3 DNA reads TGTGCCAGCAGTTTACTAGGAGCTTACAATGAGCAGTTCTTC. Translating gives CASSLLGAYNEQFF.

This clone was seen more than once but under ten times. V usage is TRBV10-3 and J usage is TRBJ1-1; TRBD1 is a possible D gene (5 bases). Trimming took 5 bases from V and 5 from J, leaving 12 bases between them. CDR1 and CDR2 (germline): ENHRY, SYGVKD. The length of the CDR3 is 13 residues. CDR3 sequence reads: CAISRAGETEAFF. In DNA, the CDR3 is TGTGCCATCAGTCGGGCGGGGGAGACTGAAGCTTTCTTT.

This clone was seen a single time. The chain recombines TRBV7-6 with TRBJ2-2; D unresolved. The germline gives CDR1 SGHVS, CDR2 FNYEAQ. CDR3 size: 14 residues. The ends were cut back, 1 base at V and 0 bases at J, with 3 bases in the middle. CDR3 region: CASSLGANTGELFF. In DNA, the CDR3 is TGTGCCAGCAGCTTAGGCGCGAACACCGGGGAGCTGTTTTTT.

Details on this clone: A junction boundary mismatches the germline segment, possibly from a read error. This chain links TRBV7-2 with TRBJ2-7; a possible D gene is TRBD2 (5 bases). From germline, CDR1 is SGHTA and CDR2 FQGNSA. The CDR3 totals 14 residues. The CDR3 DNA follows: TGTGCCAGCAGCTTGGCGGGTGAGAACTACGGGCAGTACTTC. Translating it yields CASSLAGENYGQYF.